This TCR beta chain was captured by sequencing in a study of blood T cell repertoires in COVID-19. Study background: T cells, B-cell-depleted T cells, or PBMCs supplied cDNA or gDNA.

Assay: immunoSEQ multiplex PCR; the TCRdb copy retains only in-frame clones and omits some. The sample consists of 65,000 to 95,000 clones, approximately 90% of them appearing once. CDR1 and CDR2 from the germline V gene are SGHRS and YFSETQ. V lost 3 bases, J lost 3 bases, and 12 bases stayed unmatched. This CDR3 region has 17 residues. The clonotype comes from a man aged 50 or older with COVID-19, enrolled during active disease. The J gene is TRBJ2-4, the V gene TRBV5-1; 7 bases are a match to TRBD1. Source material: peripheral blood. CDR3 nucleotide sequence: TGCGCCAGCAGCTGGAATACAGGGGCGGGCGACAAAAACATTCAGTACTTC. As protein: CASSWNTGAGDKNIQYF.